Sequencing of this T cell receptor (beta chain) was carried out in a study of post-analysis software for immune sequencing data. Unique molecular identifiers were built into the TCR beta cDNA libraries. TCRdb re-analysed the PCR reads in MiXCR, keeping a single row per CDR3 protein. Of roughly 540,000 distinct CDR3 sequences listed, around 31% are singletons. With 1 base removed from V and 9 bases from J, the gap between germline ends came to 10 bases. The CDR3 runs 13 residues. Germline CDR1 is MNHEY and CDR2 is SVGAGI. Turning to this clonotype: Its antigen is undetermined.

Study results and caveats: Significantly lower normalized Chao1 diversity was found in patients with multiple sclerosis relative to controls. Higher frequency in patients than in controls was seen for about five TRBV segments, with TRBV5-6, TRBV5-1 and TRBV20-1 among them.

The source is a girl between 2 and 17 years old with multiple sclerosis. V is TRBV6-5 and J is TRBJ2-4; D unresolved. The sample taken for sequencing was blood. CDR3 sequence (DNA): TGTGCCAGCAGTTACTTGGCAGGTGGCATTCAGTACTTC. Translated: CASSYLAGGIQYF.